The sequence of this T cell receptor beta chain was determined in a study of Graves' ophthalmopathy and Graves' hyperthyroidism. Looking at the study overall: The blood sample was drawn at first diagnosis and before any treatment.

Ten or more counts support this clonotype. Investigators amplified TCR beta CDR3 regions from RNA transcripts. Second-round multiplex PCR came after a first-round RT-PCR that employed HTBI primers. TCRdb recomputed calls from the multiplex PCR reads with MiXCR, one row per CDR3 protein. The profile covers roughly 410,000 distinct CDR3 sequences, with over 15% appearing a single time and approximately 7% taken by the ten largest. Hyperthyroidism patients, aged 18 to 65, were newly diagnosed, under 2 months' duration. Each diagnosis was determined on the basis of clinical symptoms, serum thyroxine, TRAb, thyroid ultrasound and orbital computed tomography. This CDR3 is built from 13 residues. Deletions cut 6 bases from V and 1 base from J, with 9 bases between.

V is TRBV12-3 or TRBV12-4 and J is TRBJ1-1; D gene unclear. The receptor's source is a woman younger than 35 with stable Graves' hyperthyroidism. Sequenced: peripheral blood. CDR3 loop: CASSSLGNTEAFF. DNA for the CDR3: TGTGCCAGCAGCTCCCTGGGGAACACTGAAGCTTTCTTT.